Listed below are T cell receptor beta chains from one sample, sequenced in a study of blood T cell repertoires in COVID-19. Assay: immunoSEQ multiplex PCR; the TCRdb copy retains only in-frame clones and omits some. The data hold some 300,000 clones, with more than 70% observed a single time. The source material was peripheral blood. These receptors all stem from a woman aged 25 to 39 who had recovered from COVID-19. Each CDR3 is given with its conserved first and last residue. The order of the fields is D gene, clone size, J gene, V gene, CDR3 protein, CDR3 DNA. A D gene is named only where the DNA matches it firmly. Not every row has a clone size; where given, it reads once, few, many or a size class.

>-|-|TRBJ2-3|TRBV7-2
CASSPYSDTQYF
TGTGCCAGCAGCCCCTACAGTGATACGCAGTATTTT
>-|-|TRBJ1-2|TRBV5-1
CASSLSGSGDYGGYTF
TGCGCCAGCAGCTTGAGTGGGAGTGGGGACTATGGTGGCTACACCTTC
>TRBD2|-|TRBJ2-1|TRBV14
CASGRGGINEQFF
TGTGCCAGCGGGCGGGGGGGTATTAATGAGCAGTTCTTC
>-|-|TRBJ1-5|TRBV5-6
CASSARGFNQPQHF
TGTGCCAGCAGCGCCCGGGGTTTCAATCAGCCCCAGCATTTT
>TRBD2|-|TRBJ2-1|TRBV15
CATSIRLLAGGDYSYNEQFF
TGTGCCACCAGCATCCGGCTGCTAGCGGGGGGTGACTACTCCTACAATGAGCAGTTCTTC
>-|-|TRBJ2-7|TRBV3-1/TRBV3-2
CASSQDRDVYEQYF
TGTGCCAGCAGCCAAGATCGGGATGTATACGAGCAGTACTTC
>-|-|TRBJ2-1|TRBV5-4
CASSIGKGGNEQFF
TGTGCCAGCAGCATCGGTAAAGGGGGCAATGAGCAGTTCTTC
>TRBD1|once|TRBJ2-1|TRBV9
CASSPRQGSYNEQFF
TGTGCCAGCAGCCCCCGACAGGGGTCCTACAATGAGCAGTTCTTC
>-|-|TRBJ2-6|TRBV7-3
CASSLTGRAGGANVLTF
TGTGCCAGCAGCTTAACGGGCAGGGCTGGTGGGGCCAACGTCCTGACTTTC
>TRBD1|-|TRBJ1-2|TRBV7-9
CASSFAGQGGGYTF
TGTGCCAGCAGCTTTGCCGGACAGGGAGGTGGCTACACCTTC
>TRBD2|-|TRBJ2-5|TRBV4-2
CASSRAGGPQETQYF
TGTGCCAGCAGCCGGGCGGGGGGCCCCCAAGAGACCCAGTACTTC
>-|-|TRBJ1-4|TRBV5-6
CASSFLGPSTNEKLFF
TGTGCCAGCAGCTTTTTGGGGCCCTCAACTAATGAAAAACTGTTTTTT
>TRBD2|-|TRBJ2-5|TRBV7-2
CASSLVAGPPPPGTQYF
TGTGCCAGCAGCTTAGTAGCGGGTCCCCCACCCCCTGGGACCCAGTACTTC
>-|-|TRBJ1-6|TRBV18
CASSGAVNSPLHF
TGTGCCAGCTCGGGGGCCGTAAATTCACCCCTCCACTTT
>-|-|TRBJ1-5|TRBV28
CASVEGVGNQPQHF
TGTGCCAGCGTTGAAGGGGTCGGCAATCAGCCCCAGCATTTT
>-|once|TRBJ2-3|TRBV7-9
CAEGRDTQYF
TGTGCAGAGGGGAGGGATACGCAGTATTTT
>TRBD1|once|TRBJ2-5|TRBV7-9
CASSSDREETQYF
TGTGCCAGCAGCTCGGACAGGGAAGAGACCCAGTACTTC
>TRBD2|-|TRBJ2-5|TRBV30
CAWSVSSGPETQYF
TGTGCCTGGAGTGTATCTAGCGGACCGGAGACCCAGTACTTC
>TRBD1|-|TRBJ2-7|TRBV7-9
CASTLTGVYYEQYF
TGTGCCAGCACCCTAACAGGGGTGTACTACGAGCAGTACTTC
>TRBD2|-|TRBJ2-1|TRBV7-8
CASSPRVSGGKNEQFF
TGTGCCAGCAGCCCGAGGGTTAGCGGGGGTAAGAATGAGCAGTTCTTC
>TRBD1|-|TRBJ1-2|TRBV29-1
CSVGDRGDGYTF
TGCAGCGTTGGGGACAGGGGGGATGGCTACACCTTC
>TRBD1|-|TRBJ1-4|TRBV5-1
CASRPTGATNEKLFF
TGCGCCAGCAGACCTACAGGGGCAACTAATGAAAAACTGTTTTTT
>-|-|TRBJ1-1|TRBV5-1
CASSSARGNTEAFF
TGCGCCAGCAGCTCGGCAAGGGGCAACACTGAAGCTTTCTTT